The clone carrying this T cell receptor (beta chain) was counted at least ten times. Its cognate antigen is unknown. This record belongs to a study of neurological immune-mediated disorders. General observations from the study: Expansion of TCR clones was greatest in HTLV-1-associated myelopathy and smallest in multiple sclerosis, where it fell below that of healthy controls.

The CDR3 sequence is 15 residues long. The V and J ends lost 5 bases and 4 bases, in that order; junction bases with no gene match: 6. CDR1 is DFQATT and CDR2 is SNEGSKA in the germline V gene (reference sequence). Documented time point: longitudinal time-point 1 (baseline). TCRdb re-called the 5' RACE reads through MiXCR, storing one row per CDR3 protein. The profile covers tens of thousands of distinct CDR3 sequences, with less than 3.5% appearing a single time and more than 7.5% taken by the ten largest. Sequencing used PBMCs. The chain uses TRBV20-1 and TRBJ1-4; 11 nucleotides align to TRBD1. The clonotype comes from a woman aged 55-70 years with multiple sclerosis. DNA for the CDR3: TGCAGTGCTGGGAGGACAGGGGGCGGTAATGAAAAACTGTTTTTT. Its protein product is CSAGRTGGGNEKLFF.